This passage covers 14 T cell receptor beta chains from one sample sequenced in a study of response to subunit inactivated influenza vaccine. TCRdb itself ran the RT-PCR reads through MiXCR, one entry per CDR3 protein. The sample contains some 300,000 distinct CDR3 sequences, about 20% of which appear only once. The starting material was PBMCs from blood, obtained about 20 months after vaccination. These receptor sequences come from a man between 50 and 70 years old who received an inactivated influenza vaccine.

At least ten counts were recorded for this clonotype. This sequence joins TRBV20-1 and TRBJ1-1; possible D gene TRBD1, 5 bases. This CDR3 has 15 residues. Germline CDR1 DFQATT, CDR2 SNEGSKA (reference sequence). Between the trimmed V and J ends, which lost 2 bases and 0 bases, there was a span of 13 bases. CDR3 in DNA: TGCAGTGCTAGAAAACCCGAGGGGTTGAACACTGAAGCTTTCTTT. Its protein product is CSARKPEGLNTEAFF.

This chain connects TRBV4-2 to TRBJ1-6, with 11 bases matching TRBD1. The ends lost 1 base at V and 10 bases at J; junction bases unmatched: 6. This CDR3 region has 16 residues. The germline V gene has CDR1 LGHNA and CDR2 YNFKEQ. The CDR3 sequence: CASSQGTGGQKSPLHF. The CDR3 DNA reads TGTGCCAGCAGCCAAGGGACAGGGGGCCAAAAATCACCCCTCCACTTT.

The rearrangement joins TRBV18 to TRBJ2-7; TRBD1 matches 7 bases. This CDR3 is built from 14 residues. Germline values: CDR1 KGHSH, CDR2 LQKENI. The ends lost 5 bases at V and 5 bases at J; junction bases unmatched: 9. CDR3 DNA: TGTGCCAGCTCATTTCGACAGGGCCAGGACGAGCAGTACTTC. Amino acid sequence: CASSFRQGQDEQYF.

The rearrangement links TRBV20-1 to TRBJ2-2; the match to TRBD1 covers 9 bases. Trimming removed 5 bases from V and 3 bases from J; junction bases left unmatched: 7. Germline CDR1 is DFQATT and CDR2 is SNEGSKA (reference sequence). The CDR3 sequence is 15 residues long. The CDR3 nucleotides are TGCAGTGCTGAAACAGGGGGCGCAGACACCGGGGAGCTGTTTTTT. Translated, it gives CSAETGGADTGELFF.

This clonotype was observed a few times. The rearrangement uses TRBV7-8 and TRBJ1-5; D call uncertain. Germline values: CDR1 SGHVS, CDR2 FQNEAQ. V lost 1 base and J lost 2, with 12 bases in between. The CDR3 length is 16 residues. CDR3 sequence reads: CASSLEGYQGNQPQHF. CDR3 coding DNA: TGTGCCAGCAGCTTAGAAGGGTACCAAGGCAATCAGCCCCAGCATTTT.

This rearrangement joins TRBV5-4 to TRBJ2-7; D is tentatively TRBD1 or TRBD2 (6 bases each). The CDR3 consists of 14 residues. With 0 bases removed from V and 5 bases from J, the gap between germline ends came to 12 bases. Per germline, CDR1 SGHNT and CDR2 YYREEE (reference sequence). As DNA, the CDR3 is TGTGCCAGCAGCTTGGCCGGGGGCGAAAACGAGCAGTACTTC. Translated, it gives CASSLAGGENEQYF.

This chain links TRBV5-1 with TRBJ1-1; D might be TRBD1 (6 bases). Germline V gives CDR1 SGHRS, CDR2 YFSETQ. CDR3 size: 16 residues. Deletions cut 0 bases from V and 6 bases from J, with 18 bases between. The chain's CDR3 is CASSLAGARLDSEAFF. The CDR3 coding sequence is TGCGCCAGCAGCTTGGCAGGGGCGCGACTCGATTCTGAAGCTTTCTTT.

This clonotype was observed a few times. V usage is TRBV28 and J usage is TRBJ2-2; possibly TRBD1 for D (6 bases). Germline V gives CDR1 MDHEN, CDR2 SYDVKM. The CDR3 loop spans 15 amino acids. Trimming removed 1 base at V and 4 bases at J, with 10 bases between. The CDR3 nucleotides are TGTGCCAGCAGTTTATCGGGCAGGGGCACCGGGGAGCTGTTTTTT. It is translated as CASSLSGRGTGELFF.

Notes on this clonotype: An end of the junction differs from the germline gene, which may be a read error. This chain links TRBV3-1 with TRBJ2-1; 9 bases line up with TRBD2. Germline CDR1 reads LGHDT; CDR2 reads YNNKEL (reference sequence). The CDR3 length is 11 residues. The chain's CDR3 is CASSQASGIAF. The CDR3 nucleotides read TGTGCCAGCAGCCAAGCTAGCGGGATCGCCTTC.

This chain links TRBV7-2 with TRBJ2-3; D remains unclear. The CDR3 spans 13 residues. Germline V gives CDR1 SGHTA, CDR2 FQGNSA. Trimming shortened V by 1 base and J by 12 bases, and 14 bases separated the two germline ends. The CDR3 nucleotides read TGTGCCAGCAGCTTAGTGTCGGATCGTAACCAGTATTTT. Amino acids: CASSLVSDRNQYF.

This clonotype has a handful of counts. The conserved phenylalanine or tryptophan normally closing the CDR3 is absent here, so this likely arose from a read error. V and J are TRBV12-3 or TRBV12-4 and TRBJ2-2, with 11 bases that match TRBD2. V dropped 3 bases and J dropped 5; count of bases not matched to a gene: 2. The CDR3 extends over 15 amino acids. CDR3 loop: CASSLTSGVTGELFV. The DNA of the CDR3 is TGTGCCAGCAGTTTGACTAGCGGGGTGACCGGGGAGCTGTTTGTT.

This clonotype was picked up a small number of times. The chain combines TRBV7-6 with TRBJ1-1, with 10 bases that match TRBD1. Unmatched junction bases numbered 10, after V lost 1 base and J lost 14 bases. The CDR3 totals 14 residues. Per germline, CDR1 SGHVS and CDR2 FNYEAQ. This CDR3 is CASSLGQGASGRFF. CDR3 nucleotide sequence: TGTGCCAGCAGCTTAGGACAGGGGGCCTCGGGTCGCTTCTTT.

With respect to this clonotype: This may be a read error: a much more frequent sequence differs by one nucleotide. The CDR3 coding sequence is TGCGCCAGCAGCCGGAACCGGGACGGCGGACTAGGAGAGCAGTACTTC. Translation gives CASSRNRDGGLGEQYF. The V and J genes are TRBV4-3 and TRBJ2-7; 7 nucleotides line up with TRBD2. With V trimmed by 4 bases and J by 7 bases, 16 bases remained unmatched. In germline, CDR1 is LGHNA, CDR2 YSLEER. The CDR3 length is 16 residues.

The gene calls are TRBV20-1 and TRBJ2-5; D may be TRBD2 (5 bases). The CDR3 loop spans 12 amino acids. With 3 bases removed from V and 4 bases from J, the gap between germline ends came to 9 bases. Germline V gene data show CDR1 as DFQATT and CDR2 as SNEGSKA (reference sequence). CDR3 sequence (DNA): TGCAGTGCTAGTAGCGTCGGAGAGACCCAGTACTTC. It translates to CSASSVGETQYF.